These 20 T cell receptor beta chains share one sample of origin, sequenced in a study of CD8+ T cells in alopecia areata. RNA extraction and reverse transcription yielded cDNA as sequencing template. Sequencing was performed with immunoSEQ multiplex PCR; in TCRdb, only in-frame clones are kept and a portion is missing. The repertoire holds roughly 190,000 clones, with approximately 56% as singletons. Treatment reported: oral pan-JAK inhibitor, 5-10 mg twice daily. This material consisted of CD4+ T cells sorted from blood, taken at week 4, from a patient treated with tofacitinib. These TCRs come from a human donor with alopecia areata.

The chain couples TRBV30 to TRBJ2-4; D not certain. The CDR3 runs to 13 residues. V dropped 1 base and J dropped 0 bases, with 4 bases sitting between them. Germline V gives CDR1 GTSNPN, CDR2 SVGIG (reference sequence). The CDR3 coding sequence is TGTGCCTGGAGTGGGGGAGCCAAAAACATTCAGTACTTC. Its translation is CAWSGGAKNIQYF.

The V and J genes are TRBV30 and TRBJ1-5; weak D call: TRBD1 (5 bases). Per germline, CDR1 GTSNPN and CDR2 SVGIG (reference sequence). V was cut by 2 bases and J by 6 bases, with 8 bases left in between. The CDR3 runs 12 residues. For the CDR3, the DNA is TGTGCCTGGAGTACGGGGGGTCAGCCCCAGCATTTT. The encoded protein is CAWSTGGQPQHF.

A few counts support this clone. DNA of the CDR3: TGTGCCAGCAGCCGGAGTATCACAGATACGCAGTATTTT. It translates to CASSRSITDTQYF. J is TRBJ2-3 and V is TRBV7-2; D remains ambiguous. Per the germline V gene, CDR1 is SGHTA and CDR2 is FQGNSA. Trimming stripped 5 bases from V and 2 bases from J, with 8 bases between. The CDR3 spans 13 residues.

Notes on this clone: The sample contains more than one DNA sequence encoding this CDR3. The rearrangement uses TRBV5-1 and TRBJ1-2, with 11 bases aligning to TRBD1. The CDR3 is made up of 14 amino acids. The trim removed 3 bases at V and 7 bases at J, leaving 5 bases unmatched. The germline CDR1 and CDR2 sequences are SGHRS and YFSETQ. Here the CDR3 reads CASSSGTGGSGYTF. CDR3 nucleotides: TGCGCCAGCAGCTCCGGGACAGGGGGAAGTGGCTACACCTTC. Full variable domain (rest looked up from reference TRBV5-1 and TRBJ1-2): KAGVTQTPRYLIKTRGQQVTLSCSPISGHRSVSWYQQTPGQGLQFLFEYFSETQRNKGNFPGRFSGRQFSNSRSEMNVSTLELGDSALYLCASSSGTGGSGYTFGSGTRLTVV.

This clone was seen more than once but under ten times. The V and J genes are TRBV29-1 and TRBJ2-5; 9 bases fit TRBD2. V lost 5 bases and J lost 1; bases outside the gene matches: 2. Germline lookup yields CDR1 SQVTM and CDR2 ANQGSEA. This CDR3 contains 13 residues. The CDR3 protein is CSVRLAAQETQYF. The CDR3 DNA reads TGCAGCGTTCGACTAGCGGCCCAAGAGACCCAGTACTTC.

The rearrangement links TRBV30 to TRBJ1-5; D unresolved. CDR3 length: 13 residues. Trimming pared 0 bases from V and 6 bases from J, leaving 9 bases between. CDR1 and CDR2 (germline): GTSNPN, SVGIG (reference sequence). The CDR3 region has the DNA TGTGCCTGGAGTGTAAGTACAGCTCAGCCCCAGCATTTT. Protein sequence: CAWSVSTAQPQHF.

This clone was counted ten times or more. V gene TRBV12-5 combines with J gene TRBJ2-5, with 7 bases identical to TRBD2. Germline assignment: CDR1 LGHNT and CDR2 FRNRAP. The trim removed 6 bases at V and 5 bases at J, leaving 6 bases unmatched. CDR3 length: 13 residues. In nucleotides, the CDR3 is TGTGCTAGTGGCTACAGCGGGGCGGAGACCCAGTACTTC. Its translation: CASGYSGAETQYF.

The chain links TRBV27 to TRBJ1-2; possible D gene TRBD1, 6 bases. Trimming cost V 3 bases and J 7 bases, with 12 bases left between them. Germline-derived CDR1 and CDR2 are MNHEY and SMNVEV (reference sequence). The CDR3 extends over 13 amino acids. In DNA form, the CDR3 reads TGTGCCAGCAGTTTTTCGGGGGCGGGTGGCTACACCTTC. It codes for CASSFSGAGGYTF.

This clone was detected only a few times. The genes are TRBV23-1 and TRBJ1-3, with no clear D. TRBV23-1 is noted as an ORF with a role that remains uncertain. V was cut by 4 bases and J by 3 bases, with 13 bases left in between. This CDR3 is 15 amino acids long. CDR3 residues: CASSRLYSNGNTIYF. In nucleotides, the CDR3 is TGCGCCAGCAGTCGACTTTATTCGAATGGAAACACCATATATTTT.

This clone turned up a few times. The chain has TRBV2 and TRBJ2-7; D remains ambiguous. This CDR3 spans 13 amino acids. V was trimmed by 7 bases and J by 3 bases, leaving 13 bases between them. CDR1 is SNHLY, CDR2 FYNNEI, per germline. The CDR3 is CASTIWRNYEQYF. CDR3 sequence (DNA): TGTGCCAGCACCATATGGCGCAACTACGAGCAGTACTTC.

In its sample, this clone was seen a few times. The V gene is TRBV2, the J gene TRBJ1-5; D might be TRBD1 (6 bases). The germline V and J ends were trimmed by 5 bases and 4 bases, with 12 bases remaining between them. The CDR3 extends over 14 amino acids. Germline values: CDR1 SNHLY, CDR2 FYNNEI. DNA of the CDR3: TGTGCCAGCAGTCGGGGGGCAGGGAATCAGCCCCAGCATTTT. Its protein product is CASSRGAGNQPQHF.

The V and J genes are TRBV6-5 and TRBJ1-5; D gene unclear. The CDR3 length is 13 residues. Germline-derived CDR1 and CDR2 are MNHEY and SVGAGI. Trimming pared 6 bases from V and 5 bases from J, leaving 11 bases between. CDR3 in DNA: TGTGCCAGCAGCCTAACTTCGGATCAGCCCCAGCATTTT. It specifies CASSLTSDQPQHF.

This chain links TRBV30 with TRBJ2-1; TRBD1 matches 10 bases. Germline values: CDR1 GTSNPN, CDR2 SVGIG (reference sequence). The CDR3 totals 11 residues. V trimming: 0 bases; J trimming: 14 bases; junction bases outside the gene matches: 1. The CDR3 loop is CAWSVGTGEFF. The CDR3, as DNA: TGTGCCTGGAGTGTGGGGACAGGGGAGTTCTTC. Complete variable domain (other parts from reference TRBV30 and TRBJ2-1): SQTIHQWPATLVQPVGSPLSLECTVEGTSNPNLYWYRQAAGRGLQLLFYSVGIGQISSEVPQNLSASRPQDRQFILSSKKLLLSDSGFYLCAWSVGTGEFFGPGTRLTVL.

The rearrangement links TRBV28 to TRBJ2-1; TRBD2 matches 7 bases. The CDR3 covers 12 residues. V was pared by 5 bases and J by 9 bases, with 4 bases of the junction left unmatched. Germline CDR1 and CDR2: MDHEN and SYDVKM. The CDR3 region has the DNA TGTGCCAGCAGTCTTCGGGAGGCTGAGCAGTTCTTC. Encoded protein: CASSLREAEQFF.

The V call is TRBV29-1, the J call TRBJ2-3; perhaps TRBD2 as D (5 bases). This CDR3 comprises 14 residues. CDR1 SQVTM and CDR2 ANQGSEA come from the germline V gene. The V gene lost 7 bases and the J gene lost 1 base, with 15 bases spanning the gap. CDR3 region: CSARRGVGTDTQYF. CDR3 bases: TGCAGCGCCCGCCGGGGTGTGGGCACAGATACGCAGTATTTT.

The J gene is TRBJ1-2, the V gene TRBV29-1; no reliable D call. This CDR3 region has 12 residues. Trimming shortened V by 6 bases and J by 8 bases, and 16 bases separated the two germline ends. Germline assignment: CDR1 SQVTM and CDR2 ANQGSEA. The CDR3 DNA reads TGCAGCGTCACGGTTCCGCCGACGGGCTACACCTTC. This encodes CSVTVPPTGYTF.

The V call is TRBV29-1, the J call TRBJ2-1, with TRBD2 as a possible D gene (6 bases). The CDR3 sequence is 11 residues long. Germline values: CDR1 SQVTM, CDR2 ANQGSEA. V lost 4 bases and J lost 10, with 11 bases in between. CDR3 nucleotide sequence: TGCAGCGTTGCCCTTGGAGGGGAGCAGTTCTTC. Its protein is CSVALGGEQFF.

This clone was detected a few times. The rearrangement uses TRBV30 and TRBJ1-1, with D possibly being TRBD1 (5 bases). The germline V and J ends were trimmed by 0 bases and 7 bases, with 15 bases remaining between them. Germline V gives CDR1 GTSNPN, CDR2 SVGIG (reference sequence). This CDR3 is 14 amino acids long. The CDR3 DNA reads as TGTGCCTGGAGTGTAGGTGGGGGGAGAAATGAAGCTTTCTTT. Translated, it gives CAWSVGGGRNEAFF.

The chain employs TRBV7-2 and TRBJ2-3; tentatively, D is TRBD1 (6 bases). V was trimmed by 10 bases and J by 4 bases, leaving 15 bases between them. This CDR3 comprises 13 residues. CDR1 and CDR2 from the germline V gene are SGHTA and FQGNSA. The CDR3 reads CATEDQGPDTQYF. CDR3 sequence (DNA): TGTGCCACCGAGGACCAGGGGCCAGATACGCAGTATTTT.

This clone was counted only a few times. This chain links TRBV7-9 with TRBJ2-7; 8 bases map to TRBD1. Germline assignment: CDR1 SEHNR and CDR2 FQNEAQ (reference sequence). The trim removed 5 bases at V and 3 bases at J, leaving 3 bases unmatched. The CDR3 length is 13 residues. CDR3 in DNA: TGTGCCAGCAGCCACACAGGGGGCTACGAGCAGTACTTC. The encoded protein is CASSHTGGYEQYF.